These 31 T cell receptor beta chains came from one sample sequenced in a study of cytomegalovirus exposure and HLA in healthy donors. The protocol was immunoSEQ multiplex PCR, while the TCRdb copy is restricted to in-frame clones and leaves out a portion. The data show 150,000 or so clones, around 90% seen once. The sequenced sample consisted of PBMCs. The receptors here all came from a woman between 25 and 40 years old in good health and CMV-seropositive.

The CDR3 DNA reads as TGTGCCAGCAGCTTGGTGTCAGGGGGCAATGGCTACACCTTC. Protein: CASSLVSGGNGYTF. The chain uses TRBV5-6 and TRBJ1-2; 8 positions match TRBD1. Germline V gene data show CDR1 as SGHDT and CDR2 as YYEEEE. The CDR3 covers 14 residues. After removal of 0 bases from V and 6 bases from J, the junction contained 4 bases not matched to a gene.

The chain uses TRBV2 and TRBJ1-4, with D unresolved. Germline V CDR1 and CDR2: SNHLY, FYNNEI. The CDR3 contains 11 residues. Trimming stripped 3 bases from V and 8 bases from J, with 4 bases between. The CDR3 sequence: CASSDGEKLFF. For the CDR3, the DNA is TGTGCCAGCAGTGATGGCGAAAAACTGTTTTTT.

This clone showed up just once. The gene calls are TRBV11-3 and TRBJ2-2, with 7 positions matching TRBD2. This CDR3 spans 14 amino acids. V lost 5 bases and J lost 2; bases outside the gene matches: 2. Germline V gives CDR1 SGHNT, CDR2 YENEEA. Here the CDR3 DNA reads TGTGCCAGCAGCGCGGGGGTCAACACCGGGGAGCTGTTTTTT. As protein: CASSAGVNTGELFF.

CDR3 bases: TGTGCCAGCAGCAAACTGGGCCCTAGCGTCGGGGATGAGCAGTTCTTC. Translating it yields CASSKLGPSVGDEQFF. The chain combines TRBV21-1 with TRBJ2-1; the DNA was not compared with TRBD2, the D call given in the table. TRBV21-1 is shown as a pseudogene. CDR3 length equals 16 residues.

The V call is TRBV7-8, the J call TRBJ2-3, with 10 bases fitting TRBD2. The CDR3 has 17 residues. CDR1 is SGHVS and CDR2 is FQNEAQ in the germline V gene. V gave up 5 bases and J gave up 0 bases; unmatched junction bases: 8. CDR3 nucleotides: TGTGCCAGCAGCGCACTACTAGCGGGGTATAGCACAGATACGCAGTATTTT. It specifies CASSALLAGYSTDTQYF.

The V call is TRBV11-2, the J call TRBJ2-2; TRBD2 is a possible D gene (6 bases). The CDR3 runs to 17 residues. V was clipped by 1 base and J by 7 bases, with 19 bases between them. Germline V gene lookup returns CDR1 SGHAT and CDR2 FQNNGV. The CDR3: CASSLVRFGRGDGELFF. The CDR3, as DNA: TGTGCCAGCAGCTTAGTCCGTTTCGGGAGAGGGGACGGGGAGCTGTTTTTT. Drawing the rest from reference TRBV11-2 and TRBJ2-2, the complete variable domain is EAGVAQSPRYKIIEKRQSVAFWCNPISGHATLYWYQQILGQGPKLLIQFQNNGVVDDSQLPKDRFSAERLKGVDSTLKIQPAKLEDSAVYLCASSLVRFGRGDGELFFGEGSRLTVL.

The CDR3: CASSPLLASDTQYF. CDR3 DNA sequence: TGTGCCAGCTCACCACTACTAGCGTCAGATACGCAGTATTTT. V is TRBV18 and J is TRBJ2-3, with TRBD2 identical over 7 bases. V lost 1 base and J lost 4; bases outside the gene matches: 2. CDR1 is KGHSH, CDR2 LQKENI, per germline. The CDR3 spans 14 residues.

The chain couples TRBV10-3 to TRBJ2-7; the match to TRBD2 covers 14 bases. V was pared by 6 bases and J by 4 bases, with 11 bases of the junction left unmatched. CDR1 is ENHRY and CDR2 is SYGVKD in the germline V gene. This CDR3 has 17 amino acids. CDR3 coding DNA: TGTGCCATCAGCGGACTAGCGGGAGGCCAGGATTTTTACGAGCAGTACTTC. It yields the protein CAISGLAGGQDFYEQYF.

This clone was counted only a few times. V is TRBV2 and J is TRBJ1-2; D is ambiguous. This CDR3 region has 13 residues. V lost 4 bases and J lost 2, with 8 bases in between. The V gene's germline CDR1 is SNHLY and CDR2 FYNNEI. The CDR3 DNA sequence: TGTGCCAGCAGTGCGAGCCCCAACTATGGCTACACCTTC. Translation gives CASSASPNYGYTF.

The V gene is TRBV10-3, the J gene TRBJ2-7, with D possibly being TRBD2 (6 bases). V dropped 4 bases and J dropped 0 bases, with 10 bases sitting between them. The CDR3 contains 14 residues. CDR1 is ENHRY and CDR2 is SYGVKD in the germline V gene. The CDR3 bases are TGTGCCATCAGTGGGAGCGGGTCCTCCTACGAGCAGTACTTC. Translating gives CAISGSGSSYEQYF.

J is TRBJ2-3 and V is TRBV27; TRBD1 is a possible D gene (6 bases). The CDR3 totals 16 residues. The V end was cut by 7 bases, the J end by 1 base, with 18 bases between. Germline loops: CDR1 MNHEY, CDR2 SMNVEV (reference sequence). The CDR3 coding sequence is TGTGCCAGCAATCCCTTCTGGGACACCCGCACAGATACGCAGTATTTT. Residues: CASNPFWDTRTDTQYF.

The chain joins TRBV15 to TRBJ1-6; 7 positions match TRBD1. J was trimmed by 7 bases and V by 3 bases; bases with no gene match: 3. CDR3 size: 14 residues. Germline V CDR1 and CDR2: LNHNV, YYDKDF (reference sequence). CDR3 in amino acids: CATSRGDRNSPLHF. The DNA of the CDR3 is TGTGCCACCAGCAGGGGGGACAGAAATTCACCCCTCCACTTT.

The CDR3 region has the DNA TGTGCCAGCGGAGGGGACAGCCGAGAGACCCAGTACTTC. Translated, it gives CASGGDSRETQYF. The rearrangement uses TRBV28 and TRBJ2-5; D possibly corresponds to TRBD1 (7 bases). The CDR3 covers 13 residues. Per the germline V gene, CDR1 is MDHEN and CDR2 is SYDVKM. Trimming pared 8 bases from V and 4 bases from J, leaving 14 bases between. The variable domain in full, completed from reference TRBV28 and TRBJ2-5, reads DVKVTQSSRYLVKRTGEKVFLECVQDMDHENMFWYRQDPGLGLRLIYFSYDVKMKEKGDIPEGYSVSREKKERFSLILESASTNQTSMYLCASGGDSRETQYFGPGTRLLVL.

At least ten counts were recorded for this clone. The J gene is TRBJ2-2, the V gene TRBV7-8; D might be TRBD1 (5 bases). Germline CDR1 is SGHVS and CDR2 is FQNEAQ. The CDR3 extends over 14 amino acids. V lost 5 bases, J lost 4 bases, and 11 bases lay in between. CDR3 bases: TGTGCCAGCAGCACTCGACAGACCACCGGGGAGCTGTTTTTT. This codes for CASSTRQTTGELFF.

This clone was seen more than once but under ten times. The rearrangement links TRBV5-4 to TRBJ2-7; 8 bases are shared with TRBD1. The CDR3 has 14 amino acids. Looked up from germline, CDR1 is SGHNT and CDR2 is YYREEE (reference sequence). V trimming: 0 bases; J trimming: 2 bases; junction bases outside the gene matches: 1. In nucleotides, the CDR3 is TGTGCCAGCAGCTTGGGACAGGGGCCCTACGAGCAGTACTTC. Residues: CASSLGQGPYEQYF.

Only one count was recorded for this clone. The CDR3 nucleotides read TGTGCCAGCATGGGGACAGGGGTCTCCTACGAGCAGTACTTC. Protein: CASMGTGVSYEQYF. The V and J genes are TRBV2 and TRBJ2-7; 10 positions agree with TRBD1. The CDR3 runs 14 residues. Trimming at V came to 7 bases and at J to 0 bases, leaving 3 bases not matched to a gene. The V gene's germline CDR1 is SNHLY and CDR2 FYNNEI.

This chain joins TRBV5-1 and TRBJ2-2, with TRBD1 matching 8 bases. Germline lookup yields CDR1 SGHRS and CDR2 YFSETQ. The CDR3 has 15 amino acids. The J segment lost 1 base and the V segment lost 4 bases, leaving 3 bases of the junction unmatched. The CDR3 reads CASSRDRLNTGELFF. CDR3 nucleotides: TGCGCCAGCAGCAGGGACAGGTTGAACACCGGGGAGCTGTTTTTT.

The chain combines TRBV5-1 with TRBJ2-7; TRBD1 aligns across 9 bases. V lost 3 bases and J lost 6; bases outside the gene matches: 7. The CDR3 totals 14 residues. Germline lookup yields CDR1 SGHRS and CDR2 YFSETQ. The CDR3 region has the DNA TGCGCCAGCAGCTGGCGGGACAGGGCCAGCGAGCAGTACTTC. Translating gives CASSWRDRASEQYF. Full variable domain (missing parts from reference TRBV5-1 and TRBJ2-7): KAGVTQTPRYLIKTRGQQVTLSCSPISGHRSVSWYQQTPGQGLQFLFEYFSETQRNKGNFPGRFSGRQFSNSRSEMNVSTLELGDSALYLCASSWRDRASEQYFGPGTRLTVT.

J is TRBJ2-5 and V is TRBV5-4; D possibly corresponds to TRBD2 (7 bases). V was cut by 3 bases and J by 4 bases, with 16 bases left in between. CDR1 is SGHNT, CDR2 YYREEE, per germline (reference sequence). This CDR3 is 15 amino acids long. The CDR3 DNA sequence: TGTGCCAGCAGCTCATTTAGGGAGGGGGGAGAGACCCAGTACTTC. Its protein is CASSSFREGGETQYF.

This clone was observed once. The chain recombines TRBV7-9 with TRBJ2-1; 9 bases fit TRBD2. The CDR3 is 16 amino acids. Losses at the gene ends were 5 bases for V and 3 bases for J; bases not matched to a gene: 8. Per the germline V gene, CDR1 is SEHNR and CDR2 is FQNEAQ (reference sequence). The CDR3 DNA reads as TGTGCCAGCAGCACCCGACTAGCGGAATACTACAATGAGCAGTTCTTC. The encoded protein is CASSTRLAEYYNEQFF.

The chain couples TRBV7-9 to TRBJ2-1; 11 bases are shared with TRBD2. V was clipped by 5 bases and J by 8 bases; unmatched bases: 17. This CDR3 spans 18 amino acids. The germline V gene encodes CDR1 SEHNR and CDR2 FQNEAQ (reference sequence). The CDR3 DNA follows: TGTGCCAGCAGCGACCCCACAGTACTAGCGGGAGACAGGTATGAGCAGTTCTTC. Residues: CASSDPTVLAGDRYEQFF. Looking up the rest from reference TRBV7-9 and TRBJ2-1 gives the full variable domain: DTGVSQNPRHKITKRGQNVTFRCDPISEHNRLYWYRQTLGQGPEFLTYFQNEAQLEKSRLLSDRFSAERPKGSFSTLEIQRTEQGDSAMYLCASSDPTVLAGDRYEQFFGPGTRLTVL.

The CDR3 loop reads CASTARGAGGYTF. The CDR3 DNA follows: TGTGCCAGCACCGCCCGGGGGGCGGGTGGCTACACCTTC. The chain couples TRBV6-5 to TRBJ1-2; TRBD1 might be the D (6 bases). The length of the CDR3 is 13 residues. Germline CDR1 MNHEY, CDR2 SVGAGI. V was shortened by 7 bases and J by 7 bases, with 16 bases between the two germline ends.

This sequence joins TRBV7-9 and TRBJ1-1; D call uncertain. CDR3 length: 14 residues. Trimming cost V 7 bases and J 0 bases, with 12 bases left between them. From germline, CDR1 is SEHNR and CDR2 FQNEAQ (reference sequence). The CDR3 loop is CASTKPELNTEAFF. CDR3 DNA sequence: TGTGCCAGCACCAAGCCCGAACTGAACACTGAAGCTTTCTTT.

The chain recombines TRBV5-1 with TRBJ1-1, with D possibly matching TRBD1 (5 bases). CDR3 length: 13 amino acids. V lost 4 bases to trimming and J lost 8 bases, with 15 bases between them. Germline CDR1 and CDR2: SGHRS and YFSETQ. The DNA of the CDR3 is TGCGCCAGCAGCCCTTCCGGGGGGGGAGAAGCTTTCTTT. This gives the protein CASSPSGGGEAFF.

V gene TRBV5-4 combines with J gene TRBJ1-2; possible D gene TRBD1, 6 bases. V was trimmed by 3 bases and J by 2 bases, leaving 11 bases between them. The CDR3 extends over 14 amino acids. The germline V gene encodes CDR1 SGHNT and CDR2 YYREEE (reference sequence). The CDR3 loop reads CASSWGDRNYGYTF. The CDR3 coding sequence is TGTGCCAGCAGCTGGGGTGACAGGAACTATGGCTACACCTTC. The full variable domain, in which reference TRBV5-4 and TRBJ1-2 provide the parts outside the CDR3, is ETGVTQSPTHLIKTRGQQVTLRCSSQSGHNTVSWYQQALGQGPQFIFQYYREEENGRGNFPPRFSGLQFPNYSSELNVNALELDDSALYLCASSWGDRNYGYTFGSGTRLTVV.

This chain uses TRBV11-2 with TRBJ2-7; 10 nucleotides agree with TRBD1. Germline values: CDR1 SGHAT, CDR2 FQNNGV. This CDR3 region has 13 residues. V was pared by 11 bases and J by 3 bases, with 7 bases of the junction left unmatched. CDR3 DNA sequence: TGTGCCTCCGCCGGGGACAGGGGCTACGAGCAGTACTTC. Translated: CASAGDRGYEQYF.

In this sample, this clone turned up once. The rearrangement joins TRBV15 to TRBJ1-5; D is possibly TRBD1 (6 bases). Trimming removed 5 bases from V and 2 bases from J, with 13 bases in between. The germline gives CDR1 LNHNV, CDR2 YYDKDF (reference sequence). The CDR3 has 15 residues. The CDR3 reads CATSPGDVGNQPQHF. The CDR3 coding sequence is TGTGCCACCAGCCCAGGGGACGTAGGCAATCAGCCCCAGCATTTT.

This clone has a single count. The chain links TRBV5-1 to TRBJ2-5; possibly TRBD2 for D (7 bases). The CDR3 is 14 amino acids. In germline, CDR1 is SGHRS, CDR2 YFSETQ. V lost 4 bases to trimming and J lost 5 bases, with 15 bases between them. This chain's CDR3 is CASSPSGGFETQYF. CDR3 sequence (DNA): TGCGCCAGCAGCCCATCGGGGGGCTTTGAGACCCAGTACTTC.

The chain links TRBV6-1 to TRBJ1-6; D not resolved. Germline CDR1 reads MNHNS; CDR2 reads SASEGT. This CDR3 comprises 16 residues. Between the trimmed V and J ends, which lost 2 bases and 6 bases, there was a span of 14 bases. The CDR3 coding sequence is TGTGCCAGCAGTGAATGGGCCCACCGTTTTAATTCACCCCTCCACTTT. Its protein product is CASSEWAHRFNSPLHF.

The chain links TRBV27 to TRBJ2-1; 8 bases line up with TRBD2. Germline CDR1 and CDR2: MNHEY and SMNVEV (reference sequence). The CDR3 totals 14 residues. Trimming took 5 bases from V and 8 from J; bases not matched to a gene: 8. CDR3 DNA: TGTGCCAGCAGTCCAAGGACTAGCCGGGATGAGCAGTTCTTC. Protein product: CASSPRTSRDEQFF.

The chain joins TRBV12-5 to TRBJ1-1; 9 bases agree with TRBD1. J lost 8 bases, V lost 9 bases, and 13 bases had no gene match. The germline V gene has CDR1 LGHNT and CDR2 FRNRAP. The CDR3 has 14 amino acids. The chain's CDR3 is CASAATGGLREAFF. CDR3 coding DNA: TGTGCTAGCGCAGCAACAGGGGGCTTGAGGGAAGCTTTCTTT.